The 29 T cell receptor beta chains below come from one sample, sequenced in a study of T-cell reconstitution after alpha-beta-depleted transplantation in children (dated by TCRdb to 2016 to 2017). The intended sense of this specimen's time point label: day 60 (about 2 months) after transplantation. The sample's treatment or condition, from its label and the paper: allogeneic hematopoietic cell transplantation with graft depleted of TCRalphabeta T cells and CD19 B cells. Library construction relied on PCR. The sequencer was an Illumina HiSeq 2500. To normalize quantification of the TCRbeta repertoire, the TCR libraries were built with molecular barcoding that relied on unique molecular identifiers. TCRdb reworked the public reads: Q25 trimming with fastp, MiXCR clone assembly, productive beta chains retained. Rows merge per CDR3 protein into single entries with the most common DNA and genes. This sample holds around 100,000 distinct CDR3 sequences; approximately 6% were observed only once. The ten largest clones capture 5.5% to 7% of the sample.

Material: PBMCs, mostly from graft donor cells, obtained 60 days after TCRalphabeta/CD19-depleted stem cell transplant. All receptors come from a female patient aged 2-9 years who had a stem cell transplant for Fanconi anemia, so the T cells may come from the graft donor.

This clonotype was counted only a few times. This sequence joins TRBV11-2 and TRBJ1-5; TRBD1 matches 8 bases. CDR3 size: 19 residues. CDR1 is SGHAT and CDR2 is FQNNGV in the germline V gene. V was clipped by 0 bases and J by 0 bases; unmatched bases: 10. The CDR3 here is CASSLDPAAGGYSNQPQHF. CDR3 DNA sequence: TGTGCCAGCAGCTTAGACCCGGCGGCAGGGGGCTATAGCAATCAGCCCCAGCATTTT.

This clonotype showed up just a few times. In nucleotides, the CDR3 is TGTGCCAGCAGTGAATTGGTGACAGCGAACACTGAAGCTTTCTTT. This encodes CASSELVTANTEAFF. The chain joins TRBV6-1 to TRBJ1-1; perhaps TRBD1 as D (5 bases). V was clipped by 2 bases and J by 1 base, with 11 bases between them. CDR1 is MNHNS, CDR2 SASEGT, per germline. The CDR3 has 15 amino acids.

The rearrangement links TRBV6-6 to TRBJ1-1; D call uncertain. Germline V gene lookup returns CDR1 MNHNY and CDR2 SVGAGI (reference sequence). The CDR3 is 11 amino acids. With 2 bases removed from V and 7 bases from J, the gap between germline ends came to 5 bases. The CDR3 DNA is TGTGCCAGCAGTTACAAGGGTGAAGCTTTCTTT. Its protein is CASSYKGEAFF.

In this sample, this clonotype turned up many times. The rearrangement joins TRBV5-1 to TRBJ2-7, with a possible D match to TRBD1 (6 bases). Trimming pared 5 bases from V and 1 base from J, leaving 13 bases between. This CDR3 has 14 amino acids. From germline, CDR1 is SGHRS and CDR2 YFSETQ. CDR3 in amino acids: CASSRIQGSYEQYF. CDR3 coding DNA: TGCGCCAGCAGTCGGATACAGGGTTCCTACGAGCAGTACTTC.

This chain links TRBV24-1 with TRBJ2-7; TRBD2 matches 7 bases. The ends lost 4 bases at V and 7 bases at J; junction bases unmatched: 6. This CDR3 has 13 residues. CDR1 and CDR2 (germline): KGHDR, SFDVKD. CDR3 nucleotides: TGTGCCACCAGTGACGGGGGGAATTGGGAGCAGTACTTC. Amino acid sequence: CATSDGGNWEQYF.

This chain connects TRBV7-2 to TRBJ2-7; 13 bases agree with TRBD2. The CDR3 is 15 amino acids. V gave up 5 bases and J gave up 5 bases; unmatched junction bases: 6. Germline V CDR1 and CDR2: SGHTA, FQGNSA. CDR3 residues: CASSELAGGLDEQYF. The CDR3 region has the DNA TGTGCCAGCAGCGAACTAGCGGGGGGGCTCGACGAGCAGTACTTC.

This clonotype was detected a few times. V usage is TRBV29-1 and J usage is TRBJ2-1, with 9 bases that match TRBD2. V shed 5 bases, J shed 0 bases, and the junction held 2 bases outside the gene matches. The germline V gene encodes CDR1 SQVTM and CDR2 ANQGSEA. CDR3 length: 14 residues. The CDR3 is CSVLAGSSYNEQFF. DNA for the CDR3: TGCAGCGTTCTAGCGGGGAGCTCCTACAATGAGCAGTTCTTC.

This clonotype was recorded many times. The rearrangement links TRBV3-1 to TRBJ2-1; 11 nucleotides match TRBD1. In germline, CDR1 is LGHDT, CDR2 YNNKEL (reference sequence). V shed 3 bases, J shed 14 bases, and the junction held 9 bases outside the gene matches. The CDR3 has 14 residues. In DNA, the CDR3 is TGTGCCAGCAGCCACCGTGGGACGGGACAGGGGGAGTTCTTC. Protein: CASSHRGTGQGEFF.

The table lists this clonotype with many counts. The V gene is TRBV7-8, the J gene TRBJ2-7; D uncertain. V lost 1 base to trimming and J lost 0 bases, with 10 bases between them. The CDR3 sequence is 15 residues long. CDR1 and CDR2 from the germline V gene are SGHVS and FQNEAQ. CDR3 residues: CASSLGQLSSYEQYF. The CDR3 DNA follows: TGTGCCAGCAGCTTAGGGCAGTTAAGCTCCTACGAGCAGTACTTC.

This clonotype was counted ten times or more. The rearrangement links TRBV10-1 to TRBJ2-2, with TRBD2 matching 9 bases. The trim removed 3 bases at V and 4 bases at J, leaving 9 bases unmatched. The CDR3 spans 17 residues. CDR1 is WNHNN and CDR2 is SYGVQD in the germline V gene (reference sequence). The chain's CDR3 is CASSESREGRSTGELFF. For the CDR3, the DNA is TGCGCCAGCAGTGAATCGCGGGAGGGCCGGAGCACCGGGGAGCTGTTTTTT.

This clonotype was detected ten times or more. The rearrangement links TRBV5-1 to TRBJ2-2, with 7 positions matching TRBD1. Germline values: CDR1 SGHRS, CDR2 YFSETQ. This CDR3 spans 15 amino acids. Losses at the gene ends were 0 bases for V and 5 bases for J; bases not matched to a gene: 4. Here the CDR3 DNA reads TGCGCCAGCAGCTTGGTACAGGGGTGGACCGGGGAGCTGTTTTTT. This encodes CASSLVQGWTGELFF.

This clonotype was found many times. J is TRBJ1-2 and V is TRBV6-1; D ambiguous. The CDR3 spans 13 residues. Deletions cut 3 bases from V and 4 bases from J, with 9 bases between. Germline CDR1 is MNHNS and CDR2 is SASEGT. The CDR3 DNA reads as TGTGCCAGCAGTGAGGCGGCAGTCTATGGCTACACCTTC. It specifies CASSEAAVYGYTF.

About this clonotype: Given a much more abundant clone one base away, this may be a read error. J is TRBJ1-1 and V is TRBV20-1, with 12 bases that match TRBD1. This CDR3 spans 14 amino acids. CDR1 DFQATT and CDR2 SNEGSKA come from the germline V gene (reference sequence). The CDR3 loop is CGAGTGGAYTEAFF. The CDR3 DNA is TGCGGTGCTGGGACAGGGGGCGCGTACACTGAAGCTTTCTTT.

V is TRBV5-6 and J is TRBJ1-1, with 7 bases aligning to TRBD1. V trimming: 5 bases; J trimming: 5 bases; junction bases outside the gene matches: 6. The CDR3 loop spans 13 amino acids. Germline V CDR1 and CDR2: SGHDT, YYEEEE. The CDR3 coding sequence is TGTGCCAGCAGGAGGAGGGGGCTGACTGAAGCTTTCTTT. It translates to CASRRRGLTEAFF.

The sample holds many counts of this clonotype. The chain joins TRBV7-8 to TRBJ2-3; TRBD1 is a possible D gene (5 bases). Germline V gene sequence: CDR1 SGHVS, CDR2 FQNEAQ. Trimming pared 5 bases from V and 0 bases from J, leaving 18 bases between. The CDR3 extends over 17 amino acids. DNA for the CDR3: TGTGCCAGCAGCCCTTGGCAGGGCTTTTCTAGCACAGATACGCAGTATTTT. It specifies CASSPWQGFSSTDTQYF.

This clonotype was recorded many times. V gene TRBV28 combines with J gene TRBJ1-1; D unresolved. The CDR3 totals 12 residues. V was trimmed by 3 bases and J by 4 bases, leaving 6 bases between them. Germline CDR1 and CDR2: MDHEN and SYDVKM. The CDR3 region is CASSFFGTEAFF. The CDR3 DNA is TGTGCCAGCAGTTTCTTCGGCACTGAAGCTTTCTTT.

Only a few counts were recorded for this clonotype. This chain links TRBV7-9 with TRBJ2-7; the match to TRBD1 covers 8 bases. The CDR3 has 14 amino acids. V was clipped by 1 base and J by 5 bases; unmatched bases: 4. The germline gives CDR1 SEHNR, CDR2 FQNEAQ (reference sequence). CDR3 sequence (DNA): TGTGCCAGCAGCTTAGGGACAGGGATCAACGAGCAGTACTTC. Protein: CASSLGTGINEQYF.

This clonotype was seen many times. The chain recombines TRBV28 with TRBJ2-3, with D possibly being TRBD2 (6 bases). Trimming stripped 4 bases from V and 4 bases from J, with 15 bases between. Germline V CDR1 and CDR2: MDHEN, SYDVKM. CDR3 length: 15 residues. The CDR3, as DNA: TGTGCCAGCAGTTACCACGGGCAGCGGGCAGATACGCAGTATTTT. This codes for CASSYHGQRADTQYF.

This clonotype showed up many times. This chain uses TRBV28 with TRBJ2-7, with 7 nucleotides matching TRBD1. The junction had 5 bases not matched to a gene; V was cut back by 1 base and J by 2 bases. CDR1 is MDHEN and CDR2 is SYDVKM in the germline V gene. The CDR3 spans 15 residues. DNA of the CDR3: TGTGCCAGCAGTTTATTAGAACAGGGGCCCTACGAGCAGTACTTC. Encoded protein: CASSLLEQGPYEQYF. Complete variable domain (other parts from reference TRBV28 and TRBJ2-7): DVKVTQSSRYLVKRTGEKVFLECVQDMDHENMFWYRQDPGLGLRLIYFSYDVKMKEKGDIPEGYSVSREKKERFSLILESASTNQTSMYLCASSLLEQGPYEQYFGPGTRLTVT.

This clonotype has at least ten counts. The rearrangement links TRBV28 to TRBJ2-3, with TRBD2 identical over 11 bases. The length of the CDR3 is 17 residues. Trimming cost V 5 bases and J 0 bases; bases outside gene matches: 7. Germline values: CDR1 MDHEN, CDR2 SYDVKM. CDR3 amino acids: CASSVGLAVTSTDTQYF. The DNA of the CDR3 is TGTGCCAGCAGTGTGGGACTAGCGGTTACTAGCACAGATACGCAGTATTTT.

A few counts support this clonotype. The chain links TRBV29-1 to TRBJ1-2; D unresolved. CDR1 is SQVTM and CDR2 is ANQGSEA in the germline V gene. The length of the CDR3 is 14 residues. V was pared by 3 bases and J by 0 bases, with 11 bases between. CDR3 protein: CSVDGSAANYGYTF. CDR3 nucleotides: TGCAGCGTTGATGGGTCAGCAGCTAACTATGGCTACACCTTC.

This clonotype was picked up a small number of times. The chain links TRBV6-1 to TRBJ1-2; TRBD1 matches at 9 bases. V trimming: 8 bases; J trimming: 0 bases; junction bases outside the gene matches: 4. Looked up from germline, CDR1 is MNHNS and CDR2 is SASEGT. This CDR3 is 14 amino acids long. CDR3 protein: CASSQGASNYGYTF. The CDR3 coding sequence is TGTGCCAGCTCACAGGGGGCATCTAACTATGGCTACACCTTC.

This clonotype was counted at least ten times. J is TRBJ1-5 and V is TRBV27, with 7 bases that match TRBD1. This CDR3 region has 16 residues. The junction had 6 bases not matched to a gene; V was cut back by 2 bases and J by 2 bases. Per germline, CDR1 MNHEY and CDR2 SMNVEV (reference sequence). As DNA, the CDR3 is TGTGCCAGCAGTTTAAGAGGGGGCATTGGCAATCAGCCCCAGCATTTT. Its translation is CASSLRGGIGNQPQHF.

This clonotype was seen only a few times. The J gene is TRBJ1-4, the V gene TRBV28; weak D call: TRBD1 (6 bases). The CDR3 runs to 15 residues. V was clipped by 3 bases and J by 4 bases, with 12 bases between them. Germline values: CDR1 MDHEN, CDR2 SYDVKM. The CDR3 nucleotides are TGTGCCAGCAGTTTCGGGGGGGCGGGTAATGAAAAACTGTTTTTT. Its protein product is CASSFGGAGNEKLFF. Complete variable domain (other parts from reference TRBV28 and TRBJ1-4): DVKVTQSSRYLVKRTGEKVFLECVQDMDHENMFWYRQDPGLGLRLIYFSYDVKMKEKGDIPEGYSVSREKKERFSLILESASTNQTSMYLCASSFGGAGNEKLFFGSGTQLSVL.

This clonotype appeared many times. The V gene is TRBV20-1, the J gene TRBJ2-1; 8 bases match TRBD2. The germline V gene encodes CDR1 DFQATT and CDR2 SNEGSKA (reference sequence). The V segment lost 6 bases and the J segment 9 bases; nucleotides outside the gene matches: 1. This CDR3 has 10 residues. The CDR3 protein is CSAGLVEQFF. The CDR3 DNA sequence: TGCAGTGCGGGACTAGTTGAGCAGTTCTTC.

Many counts were recorded for this clonotype. The J gene is TRBJ2-3, the V gene TRBV5-1; 8 bases map to TRBD2. The length of the CDR3 is 15 residues. CDR1 is SGHRS and CDR2 is YFSETQ in the germline V gene. V trimming: 2 bases; J trimming: 5 bases; junction bases outside the gene matches: 7. The CDR3 reads CASSFSGTGGDTQYF. DNA of the CDR3: TGCGCCAGCAGCTTTAGCGGGACCGGAGGAGATACGCAGTATTTT.

This clonotype was counted at least ten times. V usage is TRBV24-1 and J usage is TRBJ2-5; TRBD1 matches 11 bases. This CDR3 has 17 residues. J lost 5 bases, V lost 2 bases, and 9 bases had no gene match. CDR1 is KGHDR and CDR2 is SFDVKD in the germline V gene. CDR3 region: CATSDSDRGRQLETQYF. As DNA, the CDR3 is TGTGCCACCAGTGATTCGGACAGGGGGCGTCAATTGGAGACCCAGTACTTC.

This clonotype occurred many times. The V gene is TRBV3-1, the J gene TRBJ2-7; 7 nucleotides line up with TRBD1. CDR1 and CDR2 (germline): LGHDT, YNNKEL (reference sequence). There are 12 residues in the CDR3. Trimming took 4 bases from V and 9 from J; bases not matched to a gene: 6. The CDR3 sequence: CASSPGGIRQYF. The CDR3 DNA reads TGTGCCAGCAGCCCAGGGGGAATCCGGCAGTACTTC.

This rearrangement joins TRBV20-1 to TRBJ2-5, with 9 bases that match TRBD2. The CDR3 length is 14 residues. Unmatched junction bases numbered 8, after V lost 3 bases and J lost 6 bases. From germline, CDR1 is DFQATT and CDR2 SNEGSKA (reference sequence). CDR3 sequence (DNA): TGCAGTGCTAGTGAAGCGGGAGGTGGAAAGACCCAGTACTTC. Encoded protein: CSASEAGGGKTQYF.